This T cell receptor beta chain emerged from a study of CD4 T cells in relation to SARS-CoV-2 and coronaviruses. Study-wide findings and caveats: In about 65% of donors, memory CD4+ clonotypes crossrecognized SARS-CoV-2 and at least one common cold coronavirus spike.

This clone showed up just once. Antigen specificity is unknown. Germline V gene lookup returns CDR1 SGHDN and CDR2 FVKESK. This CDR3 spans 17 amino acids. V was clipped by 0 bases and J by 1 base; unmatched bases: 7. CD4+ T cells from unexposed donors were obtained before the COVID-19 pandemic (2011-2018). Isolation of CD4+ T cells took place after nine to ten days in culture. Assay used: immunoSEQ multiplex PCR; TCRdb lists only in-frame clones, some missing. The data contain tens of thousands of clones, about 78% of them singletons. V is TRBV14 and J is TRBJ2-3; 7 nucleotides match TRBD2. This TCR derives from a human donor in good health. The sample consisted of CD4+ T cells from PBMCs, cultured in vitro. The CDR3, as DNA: TGTGCCAGCAGCCAAGACTGGAGCGGGGCCCGCACAGATACGCAGTATTTT. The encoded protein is CASSQDWSGARTDTQYF. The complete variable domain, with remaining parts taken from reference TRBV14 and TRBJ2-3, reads EAGVTQFPSHSVIEKGQTVTLRCDPISGHDNLYWYRRVMGKEIKFLLHFVKESKQDESGMPNNRFLAERTGGTYSTLKVQPAELEDSGVYFCASSQDWSGARTDTQYFGPGTRLTVL.